This is a list of T cell receptor beta chains from one sample in a study of T-cell memory formation after mild COVID-19. A single record per CDR3 protein comes from TCRdb applying MiXCR to the 5' RACE reads. The sample has approximately 99,000 distinct CDR3 sequences, about 18% seen once. The sequenced material came from PBMCs or a T cell subset sorted from them (not recorded which). These receptors originate from a man between 18 and 35 years old who had mild COVID-19 (a few samples of this study predate the infection). Cell type and time point are not known. CDR3s include the opening cysteine and the closing phenylalanine or tryptophan. A D gene is named only where the DNA matches it firmly. Rows give clone size only sometimes, using once, few, many, or a class for an expanded clone.

TRBV30	.	once	TRBJ1-5	CAWSVQLGSNQPQHF	TGTGCCTGGAGTGTACAACTGGGGAGCAATCAGCCCCAGCATTTT
TRBV12-3/TRBV12-4	.	few	TRBJ2-6	CASSLRVNVLTF	TGTGCCAGCAGTTTAAGGGTCAACGTCCTGACTTTC
TRBV7-3	.	few	TRBJ2-2	CASSLISGTGELFF	TGTGCCAGCAGCTTAATCTCAGGCACCGGGGAGCTGTTTTTT
TRBV7-2	TRBD2	many	TRBJ2-5	CASSWTSGVGETQYF	TGTGCCAGCAGCTGGACTAGCGGGGTGGGGGAGACCCAGTACTTC
TRBV5-1	.	.	TRBJ1-1	CASGGGALDTEAFF	TGCGCCAGCGGGGGGGGGGCGCTGGACACTGAAGCTTTCTTT
TRBV29-1	TRBD1	few	TRBJ2-3	CSVDEQGVSDTQYF	TGCAGCGTTGACGAGCAGGGGGTATCAGATACGCAGTATTTT
TRBV7-2	.	.	TRBJ2-2	CASSLVHGVDFGGELFF	TGTGCCAGCAGCTTAGTTCACGGGGTGGATTTCGGCGGGGAGCTGTTTTTT
TRBV4-2	.	few	TRBJ2-1	CASSQDSTGSYNEQFF	TGTGCCAGCAGCCAAGATTCAACGGGCTCCTACAATGAGCAGTTCTTC
TRBV6-5	.	few	TRBJ1-1	CASSLTQNTEAFF	TGTGCCAGCAGTTTGACACAGAACACTGAAGCTTTCTTT
TRBV6-5	.	.	TRBJ1-1	CASSYSTGVDTEAFF	TGTGCCAGCAGTTACTCGACAGGCGTTGACACTGAAGCTTTCTTT
TRBV4-1	.	few	TRBJ1-1	CASSQGRGPNTEAFF	TGCGCCAGCAGCCAAGGAAGAGGGCCGAACACTGAAGCTTTCTTT
TRBV9	.	few	TRBJ2-1	CASSVYRELSEQFF	TGTGCCAGCAGCGTATACAGGGAACTGAGTGAGCAGTTCTTC
TRBV7-2	TRBD2	many	TRBJ2-5	CASSSGGTGETQYF	TGTGCCAGCAGCTCGGGGGGGACGGGTGAGACCCAGTACTTC
TRBV6-4	.	few	TRBJ2-5	CASSAGPGETQYF	TGTGCCAGCAGTGCAGGCCCTGGAGAGACCCAGTACTTC
TRBV9	TRBD1	.	TRBJ2-5	CASSVGGGSETQYF	TGTGCCAGCAGCGTAGGAGGGGGCAGCGAGACCCAGTACTTC
TRBV12-3/TRBV12-4	TRBD1	.	TRBJ2-7	CASSSSGQSYEQYF	TGTGCCAGCAGTTCGTCGGGACAGTCCTACGAGCAGTACTTC
TRBV4-3	.	.	TRBJ2-4	CASSQDGRGKNIQYF	TGCGCCAGCAGCCAAGATGGCAGGGGTAAAAACATTCAGTACTTC
TRBV7-2	TRBD1	few	TRBJ2-5	CASSFRAGGTETQYF	TGTGCCAGCAGCTTCCGGGCAGGGGGTACAGAGACCCAGTACTTC
TRBV7-2	.	few	TRBJ1-4	CASSPGYTNEKLFF	TGTGCCAGCAGCCCAGGGTACACTAATGAAAAACTGTTTTTT
TRBV4-1	.	few	TRBJ2-2	CASRSYGGLNTGELFF	TGCGCCAGCAGGAGTTATGGGGGGCTCAACACCGGGGAGCTGTTTTTT
TRBV5-1	TRBD1	few	TRBJ2-2	CASSGQGAGELFF	TGCGCCAGCAGCGGACAGGGCGCCGGGGAGCTGTTTTTT
TRBV29-1	.	.	TRBJ2-1	CSVRPTTLNEQFF	TGCAGCGTCCGGCCGACAACGCTCAATGAGCAGTTCTTC
TRBV5-1	.	many	TRBJ2-3	CASSQPTDTQYF	TGCGCCAGCAGCCAACCGACAGATACGCAGTATTTT
TRBV3-1	.	many	TRBJ2-4	CASSQDGAQYF	TGTGCCAGCAGCCAAGATGGCGCTCAGTACTTC